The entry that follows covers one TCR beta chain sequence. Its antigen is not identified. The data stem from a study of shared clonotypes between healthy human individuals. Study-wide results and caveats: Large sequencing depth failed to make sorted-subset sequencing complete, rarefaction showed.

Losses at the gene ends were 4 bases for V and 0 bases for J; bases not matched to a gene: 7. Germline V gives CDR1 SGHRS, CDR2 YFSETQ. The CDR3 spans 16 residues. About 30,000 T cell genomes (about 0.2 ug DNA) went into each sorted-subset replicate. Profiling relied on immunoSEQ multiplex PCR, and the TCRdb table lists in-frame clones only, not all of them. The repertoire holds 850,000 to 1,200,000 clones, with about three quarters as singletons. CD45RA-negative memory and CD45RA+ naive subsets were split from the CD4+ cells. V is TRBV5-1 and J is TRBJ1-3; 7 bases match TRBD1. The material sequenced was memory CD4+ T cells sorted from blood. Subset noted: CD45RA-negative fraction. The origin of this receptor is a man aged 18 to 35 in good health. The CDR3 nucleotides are TGCGCCAGCAGCAGAGACAGGGCCGCCTCTGGAAACACCATATATTTT. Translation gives CASSRDRAASGNTIYF.